The rows below give T cell receptor beta chains drawn from one sample of a study of T cells in Graves' hyperthyroidism and ophthalmopathy. In TCRdb, the multiplex PCR reads were re-called with MiXCR into one record per CDR3 protein. Counted here are around 600,000 distinct CDR3 sequences, approximately 15% occurring once; the ten biggest clones make up around 7%. The sequencing input was blood. These receptors were obtained from a woman aged 18 to 35 with Graves' ophthalmopathy. CDR3s leave out the opening cysteine and the closing phenylalanine or tryptophan.

v_gene	j_gene	CDR3aa
TRBV5-4	TRBJ2-7	ASSRLAGGPYEQY
TRBV2	TRBJ1-2	ASSERASRGNGYT
TRBV24-1	TRBJ2-5	AIQDRDQETQY
TRBV7-6	TRBJ2-1	ASSSLGTSGAYNEQF
TRBV7-9	TRBJ2-7	ASSFAIPGEEQY
TRBV12-5	TRBJ2-7	ASGGSGRFSYEQY
TRBV2	TRBJ1-4	ASGGQGGAEKLF
TRBV4-3	TRBJ1-2	ASSQGASGARGYT
TRBV19	TRBJ2-1	ASNRGEQF
TRBV15	TRBJ2-7	ATSRGGWDHSYEQY
TRBV6-1	TRBJ2-7	ASGSGTVSSYEQY
TRBV7-8	TRBJ2-1	ASSLEGVDFNEQF
TRBV29-1	TRBJ2-5	SGERGGETQY
TRBV6-2/TRBV6-3	TRBJ2-6	ASSYLGDPSGANVLT
TRBV11-1	TRBJ1-1	ASSYRVRTEAF
TRBV27	TRBJ1-1	ARDLRGGSTEAF
TRBV6-5	TRBJ2-5	ASSYAGSYQETQY
TRBV28	TRBJ2-2	AGTVPGQANTGELF
TRBV20-1	TRBJ2-7	SAREPAGGIYEQY
TRBV11-2	TRBJ2-7	ASSLVAGQSYEQY
TRBV28	TRBJ2-1	ASSRARGRRDEQF
TRBV11-1	TRBJ1-2	ASSPGQGLYGYT
TRBV2	TRBJ2-2	ASSESGARTGELF
TRBV27	TRBJ1-4	ATSVGAMATNEKLF
TRBV4-1	TRBJ2-7	ASSQDRPGEQY
TRBV6-1	TRBJ1-4	ASSPERAFYEKLF
TRBV5-1	TRBJ2-1	ASSLVGQEQNEQF
TRBV11-3	TRBJ2-7	ASSLGQGAVNEQY
TRBV19	TRBJ2-6	ATADLNSGANVLT
TRBV30	TRBJ2-2	AWSQASAYTGELF
TRBV3-1	TRBJ1-5	ASSSAPQPQH
TRBV27	TRBJ2-3	ASSPEGLAESSTDTQY
TRBV5-1	TRBJ2-5	ASSLGTSGRVEETQY
TRBV24-1	TRBJ1-3	ATSEENTIY
TRBV18	TRBJ2-1	ASSPRLIGDNEQF
TRBV20-1	TRBJ2-1	SARSKPGLLANEQF
TRBV28	TRBJ1-5	ASSSGQANNQPQH
TRBV12-3/TRBV12-4	TRBJ1-1	ASRWGPTEAF
TRBV4-3	TRBJ2-7	ASSPGLATYEQY
TRBV7-2	TRBJ2-7	ASSLRRGPYEQY
TRBV9	TRBJ2-5	ASSVEGEWYQETQY
TRBV7-2	TRBJ2-5	ASSSPSGLLQETQY
TRBV4-3	TRBJ2-7	ASSQGRGDFYEQY
TRBV30	TRBJ1-1	AWSPDGRLNTEAF
TRBV5-1	TRBJ2-5	ASSAGQYQETQY
TRBV27	TRBJ2-7	ASSRDRVISGANTYEQY
TRBV6-1	TRBJ2-2	ASSTRDRTRRGTGELF
TRBV3-1	TRBJ2-1	ASSPGAGGPTAGYNEQF